One TCR beta chain is described in this entry. This record comes from a study of blood T cell repertoires in COVID-19. Study at large: T cells, B-cell-depleted T cells, or PBMCs provided the cDNA or gDNA that served as material.

Under the authors' procedure: Cell counts per sample came from amplifying reference gene primers. Produced via immunoSEQ multiplex PCR; TCRdb's table is partial and in-frame only. Clonal size and the V and J genes are those of that table, whereas D and trimming came from the DNA. The data show around 30,000 clones, approximately 83% seen once. The V gene's germline CDR1 is SGHAT and CDR2 FQDESV (reference sequence). V lost 5 bases and J 2 bases, leaving 5 bases between the germline ends. This CDR3 comprises 12 residues. Sequenced material: peripheral blood. J is TRBJ2-3 and V is TRBV11-1; unclear D gene. The receptor's source is a woman aged 60-75 years with active COVID-19. The CDR3 protein is CASSPNTDTQYF. CDR3 sequence (DNA): TGTGCCAGCAGCCCAAACACAGATACGCAGTATTTT. The complete variable domain, with remaining parts taken from reference TRBV11-1 and TRBJ2-3, reads EAEVAQSPRYKITEKSQAVAFWCDPISGHATLYWYRQILGQGPELLVQFQDESVVDDSQLPKDRFSAERLKGVDSTLKIQPAELGDSAMYLCASSPNTDTQYFGPGTRLTVL.